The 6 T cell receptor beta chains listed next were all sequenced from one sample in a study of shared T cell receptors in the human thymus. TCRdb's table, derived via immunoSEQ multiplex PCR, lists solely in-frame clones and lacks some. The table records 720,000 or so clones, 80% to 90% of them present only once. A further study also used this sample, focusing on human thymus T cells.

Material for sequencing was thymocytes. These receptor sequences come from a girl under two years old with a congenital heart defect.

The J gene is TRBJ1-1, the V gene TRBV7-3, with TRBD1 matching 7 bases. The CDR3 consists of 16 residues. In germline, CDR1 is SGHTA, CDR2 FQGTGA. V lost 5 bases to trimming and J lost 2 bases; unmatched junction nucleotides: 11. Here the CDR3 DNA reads TGTGCCAGCAGCCCCCAATTTACAGGGGACAACACTGAAGCTTTCTTT. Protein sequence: CASSPQFTGDNTEAFF.

This CDR3 is CASSFRTPEGYGYTF. The DNA for the CDR3 is TGTGCCAGCAGTTTCAGGACCCCCGAGGGCTATGGCTACACCTTC. This chain connects TRBV27 to TRBJ1-2; D remains ambiguous. Germline CDR1 MNHEY, CDR2 SMNVEV (reference sequence). Trimming cost V 3 bases and J 4 bases, with 15 bases left between them. CDR3 size: 15 residues.

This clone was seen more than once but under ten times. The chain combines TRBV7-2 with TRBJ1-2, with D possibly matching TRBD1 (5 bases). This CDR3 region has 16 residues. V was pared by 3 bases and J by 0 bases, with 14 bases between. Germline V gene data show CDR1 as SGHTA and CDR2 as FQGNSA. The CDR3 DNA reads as TGTGCCAGCAGCTTTCGGGGCAGCGGGTCTAACTATGGCTACACCTTC. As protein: CASSFRGSGSNYGYTF.

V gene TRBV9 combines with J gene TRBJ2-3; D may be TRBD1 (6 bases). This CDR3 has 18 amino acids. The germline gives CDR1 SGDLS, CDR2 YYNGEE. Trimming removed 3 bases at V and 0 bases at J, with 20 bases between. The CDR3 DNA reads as TGTGCCAGCAGCGCAAGCCCTTTGGACAGCGCTAGCACAGATACGCAGTATTTT. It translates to CASSASPLDSASTDTQYF.

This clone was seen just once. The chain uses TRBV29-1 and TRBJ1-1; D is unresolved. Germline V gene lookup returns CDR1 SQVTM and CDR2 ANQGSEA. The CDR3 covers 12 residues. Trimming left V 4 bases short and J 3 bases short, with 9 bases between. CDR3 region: CSVVWSDTEAFF. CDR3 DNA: TGCAGCGTTGTGTGGTCGGACACTGAAGCTTTCTTT.

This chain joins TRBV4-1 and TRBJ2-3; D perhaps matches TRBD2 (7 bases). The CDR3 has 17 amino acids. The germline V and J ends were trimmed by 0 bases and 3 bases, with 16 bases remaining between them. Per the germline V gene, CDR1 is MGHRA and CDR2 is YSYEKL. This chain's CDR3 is CASSQDGGGAPTDTQYF. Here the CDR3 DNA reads TGCGCCAGCAGCCAAGATGGAGGGGGGGCCCCGACAGATACGCAGTATTTT.